This T cell receptor beta chain originates from a study of T-cell reconstitution after alpha-beta-depleted transplantation in children. This clonotype has more than one count but fewer than ten. Its matching antigen is unknown. Unique molecular identifiers were incorporated into the prepared TCRbeta library. TCRdb re-called the PCR reads through MiXCR, storing one row per CDR3 protein. The table shows 700,000 to 950,000 distinct CDR3 sequences, with around 15% occurring only once. Losses at the gene ends were 6 bases for V and 5 bases for J; bases not matched to a gene: 11. CDR1 is MNHNY, CDR2 SVGAGI, per germline (reference sequence). This CDR3 is built from 15 residues. Findings and limits, study-wide: Approximately two months post-transplant, alpha-beta T cells reportedly originated from several hundred expanded graft clones. The study traced high day-60 TCRbeta diversity in some patients to surviving recipient T cells and thymic progenitors. Fresh T-cell production supplied most of the T-cell counts and diversity seen one year after transplant.

This TCR was recovered from a male patient under 18 who had a stem cell transplant for acute lymphoblastic leukemia, so the T cells may come from the graft donor. Sequencing used PBMCs, mostly from graft donor cells, obtained 360 days after TCRalphabeta/CD19-depleted stem cell transplant. The chain uses TRBV6-6 and TRBJ2-3, with 7 bases aligning to TRBD1. This CDR3 reads CASSGRQGSKDTQYF. For the CDR3, the DNA is TGTGCCAGCAGCGGCCGACAGGGTTCGAAAGATACGCAGTATTTT.